This T cell receptor (beta chain) is from a study of blood T cell repertoires in COVID-19 (dated by TCRdb to 2020 to 2022). For context, the study as a whole: Samples covering the acute and convalescent phases of COVID-19 were provided by collaborators in the United States, Italy and Spain. The material from the prospective study consisted of cDNA or gDNA derived from T cells, B-cell-depleted T cells, or PBMCs. Subjects who had been exposed to COVID-19, were actively infected with it, or had recovered from it provided the deeply sampled blood TCRbeta repertoires that made up the dataset. The repertoires were released in a freely available public database meant as a resource for research on the immune response to SARS-CoV-2. Samples were obtained from the ongoing ImmuneRACE study (first 160 participants) and from about 1,300 subjects provided by 6 global collaborators. Nearly every sample came with metadata listing a de-identified subject ID, COVID-19 status, age in years and sex. Where available, HLA class I and class II types were obtained from metadata supplied by the sample provider rather than from assay-based typing.

Overall study outcomes, separate from this receptor: Clinical and demographic metadata were provided uncurated, with the amount varying by source and participant.

Each collaborating institution followed its own protocols to collect whole blood in K2EDTA tubes. Collaborator samples were shipped for TCRbeta analysis as frozen whole blood, isolated PBMCs, or DNA extracted from either sample type. TCRbeta CDR3 regions were amplified from genomic DNA by means of the immunoSEQ Assay, a bias-controlled multiplex PCR. The study's processing was this. Within the assay, amplification of reference gene primers was used to estimate how many nucleated cells each sample contained. To quantify the absolute abundance of each unique TCRbeta CDR3 rearrangement, sequence reads were collapsed and filtered. For each sample, productive Simpson clonality was calculated by taking the square root of Simpson's diversity index across productive rearrangements. Held by TCRdb, this immuneACCESS table contains in-frame sequences only and omits some clones. Under half of the omission traces to an unresolved V gene where checked; the cause of the rest is unknown. D and trimming were read from the DNA, whereas the V and J calls and clone size are those reported in that table. The sample records 200,000 to 250,000 clones, roughly 86% of which are singletons. Clones ranked in the top ten supply less than 3.5% of the sample.

The CDR3 sequence holds 18 residues, the cysteine and phenylalanine included. CDR3 DNA only is kept here, 54 bases in frame from base 1. CDR1 and CDR2 are read off the germline V gene (reference sequence) as SEHNR and FQNEAQ. V loses 1 base at its end and J loses 4 bases; junction bases beyond the gene matches: 9. In its sample, this clone was seen once. The specificity of this receptor is unknown. No base-level quality is on record; no much larger clone is a single base apart. This receptor chain uses TRBV7-9 and TRBJ2-3; 12 central bases correspond to TRBD1. This TCR derives from a woman aged 60-75 years with acute or convalescent COVID-19. The source material was peripheral blood. At the DNA level, the sequence is TGTGCCAGCAGCTTAGTCACATCCGGGACAGGGGGCCCAGATACGCAGTATTTT. The resulting protein is CASSLVTSGTGGPDTQYF. Outside the CDR3, residues come from the reference TRBV7-9 and TRBJ2-3 proteins, so the full variable domain is: DTGVSQNPRHKITKRGQNVTFRCDPISEHNRLYWYRQTLGQGPEFLTYFQNEAQLEKSRLLSDRFSAERPKGSFSTLEIQRTEQGDSAMYLCASSLVTSGTGGPDTQYFGPGTRLTVL.